Presented here are 31 T cell receptor beta chains from one specimen sequenced in a study of cytomegalovirus exposure and HLA in healthy donors. The repertoire was sequenced with immunoSEQ multiplex PCR; TCRdb's copy has only in-frame clones and lacks some. The sample shows 150,000 to 200,000 clones, approximately 85% of them seen only once. Specimen: PBMCs. The receptors shown here come from a woman under 30 in good health and CMV-seronegative.

V gene TRBV27 combines with J gene TRBJ1-2, with D perhaps matching TRBD1 (5 bases). CDR3 length equals 17 residues. V was cut by 4 bases and J by 2 bases, with 20 bases left in between. The V gene's germline CDR1 is MNHEY and CDR2 SMNVEV (reference sequence). CDR3 protein: CASSSTLEQAANYGYTF. CDR3 nucleotide sequence: TGTGCCAGCAGTTCGACCCTCGAACAGGCCGCAAACTATGGCTACACCTTC.

V and J are TRBV5-6 and TRBJ1-4, with D maybe TRBD1 (5 bases). Trimming left V 1 base short and J 10 bases short, with 23 bases between. The CDR3 contains 17 residues. Germline values: CDR1 SGHDT, CDR2 YYEEEE. The DNA of the CDR3 is TGTGCCAGCAGCTTGTCCCTATACCCTGGCAGGGCGGTAAAACTGTTTTTT. Translated: CASSLSLYPGRAVKLFF.

As to this clone: Distinct nucleotide sequences in the sample also encode this CDR3. This chain connects TRBV29-1 to TRBJ1-2, with 7 bases matching TRBD1. V was pared by 2 bases and J by 2 bases, with 2 bases of the junction left unmatched. This CDR3 spans 13 amino acids. Per the germline V gene, CDR1 is SQVTM and CDR2 is ANQGSEA. The CDR3 spells CSVETGDNYGYTF. The CDR3 DNA reads TGCAGCGTTGAAACAGGGGACAACTATGGCTACACCTTC.

This clone was counted between two and nine times. The chain links TRBV6-5 to TRBJ2-7, with TRBD2 identical over 15 bases. CDR3 length: 15 residues. V was pared by 5 bases and J by 5 bases, with 4 bases of the junction left unmatched. CDR1 is MNHEY, CDR2 SVGAGI, per germline. For the CDR3, the DNA is TGTGCCAGCAGTCGGACTAGCGGGGGGGCCCACGAGCAGTACTTC. Residues: CASSRTSGGAHEQYF.

The chain couples TRBV6-5 to TRBJ2-2, with TRBD2 as a possible D gene (6 bases). The CDR3 has 14 residues. Trimming took off 0 bases at V and 4 bases at J, with 6 bases between the two ends. Per the germline V gene, CDR1 is MNHEY and CDR2 is SVGAGI. The CDR3: CASSYSTSTGELFF. CDR3 in DNA: TGTGCCAGCAGTTACTCGACTAGCACCGGGGAGCTGTTTTTT.

This chain joins TRBV10-2 and TRBJ1-2, with 8 bases fitting TRBD1. The ends lost 4 bases at V and 6 bases at J; junction bases unmatched: 1. Per the germline V gene, CDR1 is WSHSY and CDR2 is SAAADI. CDR3 length: 12 amino acids. The CDR3 coding sequence is TGCGCCAGCAGTGTGACAGGGGATGGCTACACCTTC. Translating gives CASSVTGDGYTF.

The chain has TRBV28 and TRBJ2-5; 7 nucleotides line up with TRBD1. This CDR3 comprises 14 residues. Losses at the gene ends were 2 bases for V and 5 bases for J; bases not matched to a gene: 5. CDR1 is MDHEN, CDR2 SYDVKM, per germline. CDR3 sequence: CASSLLRGLETQYF. DNA of the CDR3: TGTGCCAGCAGTTTACTGAGGGGGCTGGAGACCCAGTACTTC.

The rearrangement links TRBV2 to TRBJ2-1; D is unclear. Germline V lookup: CDR1 SNHLY, CDR2 FYNNEI. The CDR3 length is 16 residues. V shed 4 bases and J shed 2 bases, with 15 bases lying between them. The DNA for the CDR3 is TGTGCCAGCAGTGTCCTTCTCTCTAAACCCTACAATGAGCAGTTCTTC. Protein product: CASSVLLSKPYNEQFF.

To note about this clone: Other DNA sequences from this sample encode an identical CDR3 as well. This chain links TRBV5-1 with TRBJ2-6, with TRBD2 matching 7 bases. J gave up 1 base and V 0 bases, and 1 base lay outside the gene matches. This CDR3 spans 16 amino acids. Germline CDR1 and CDR2: SGHRS and YFSETQ. Here the CDR3 reads CASSLAGGSGANVLTF. The CDR3, as DNA: TGCGCCAGCAGCTTGGCCGGGGGGTCTGGGGCCAACGTCCTGACTTTC.

J is TRBJ2-2 and V is TRBV6-4; possibly TRBD1 for D (6 bases). The V gene's germline CDR1 is MRHNA and CDR2 SNTAGT. The CDR3 has 16 residues. The ends were cut back, 6 bases at V and 3 bases at J, with 17 bases in the middle. The CDR3 coding sequence is TGTGCCAGCAGCGACCGGGGCAACAGGGACACCGGGGAGCTGTTTTTT. Amino acids: CASSDRGNRDTGELFF.

The CDR3 loop reads CASSVAFPGKRPNTGELFF. Written as DNA, the CDR3 is TGTGCCAGCAGCGTAGCTTTTCCGGGAAAAAGGCCGAACACCGGGGAGCTGTTTTTT. The V and J genes are TRBV9 and TRBJ2-2; maybe TRBD2 (5 bases). The length of the CDR3 is 19 residues. Germline loops: CDR1 SGDLS, CDR2 YYNGEE. Trimming shortened V by 0 bases and J by 0 bases, and 18 bases separated the two germline ends. Filled out from reference TRBV9 and TRBJ2-2, the complete variable domain reads DSGVTQTPKHLITATGQRVTLRCSPRSGDLSVYWYQQSLDQGLQFLIQYYNGEERAKGNILERFSAQQFPDLHSELNLSSLELGDSALYFCASSVAFPGKRPNTGELFFGEGSRLTVL.

The V call is TRBV25-1, the J call TRBJ1-1; TRBD1 might be the D (5 bases). V was pared by 1 base and J by 4 bases, with 16 bases between. The CDR3 length is 16 residues. CDR1 is MGHDK, CDR2 SYGVNS, per germline. As DNA, the CDR3 is TGTGCCAGCAGTGAATTAAAGGGCAGGGCAAGCACTGAAGCTTTCTTT. Its protein is CASSELKGRASTEAFF.

The gene calls are TRBV6-5 and TRBJ1-1; TRBD1 agrees at 7 bases. The CDR3 spans 15 residues. Trimming took 4 bases from V and 5 from J; bases not matched to a gene: 10. Per germline, CDR1 MNHEY and CDR2 SVGAGI. DNA of the CDR3: TGTGCCAGCAGTTCCCAGGGGGGTGGGCGGACTGAAGCTTTCTTT. Translation gives CASSSQGGGRTEAFF.

The chain recombines TRBV27 with TRBJ1-5, with D possibly matching TRBD1 (6 bases). The CDR3 contains 16 residues. Trimming took off 2 bases at V and 2 bases at J, with 13 bases between the two ends. Germline V gene sequence: CDR1 MNHEY, CDR2 SMNVEV (reference sequence). CDR3 protein: CASSLAGTFGNQPQHF. Written as DNA, the CDR3 is TGTGCCAGCAGTTTAGCCGGGACATTTGGCAATCAGCCCCAGCATTTT.

This rearrangement joins TRBV19 to TRBJ1-3; possibly TRBD1 for D (6 bases). Trimming stripped 6 bases from V and 0 bases from J, with 6 bases between. CDR1 is LNHDA and CDR2 is SQIVND in the germline V gene (reference sequence). The CDR3 has 13 residues. As DNA, the CDR3 is TGTGCCAGTAGGGACAGCTCTGGAAACACCATATATTTT. This codes for CASRDSSGNTIYF.

The chain employs TRBV6-6 and TRBJ1-5; D uncertain. The V gene lost 3 bases and the J gene lost 5 bases, with 11 bases spanning the gap. This CDR3 spans 14 amino acids. In germline, CDR1 is MNHNY, CDR2 SVGAGI (reference sequence). The CDR3 DNA follows: TGTGCCAGCAGTTATTATCCGAGGGATCAGCCCCAGCATTTT. As protein: CASSYYPRDQPQHF.

The V gene is TRBV18, the J gene TRBJ1-1, with a weak D call TRBD1 (5 bases). Germline CDR1 KGHSH, CDR2 LQKENI. The CDR3 loop spans 15 amino acids. Deletions cut 0 bases from V and 2 bases from J, with 10 bases between. Written as DNA, the CDR3 is TGTGCCAGCTCACCACCGGCAGGGCGAAACACTGAAGCTTTCTTT. Amino acid sequence: CASSPPAGRNTEAFF.

V and J are TRBV7-9 and TRBJ2-7, with 8 positions matching TRBD1. Germline V gene data show CDR1 as SEHNR and CDR2 as FQNEAQ (reference sequence). Trimming removed 5 bases from V and 2 bases from J; junction bases left unmatched: 5. The CDR3 length is 14 residues. CDR3 region: CASSQGQDAYEQYF. In DNA, the CDR3 is TGTGCCAGCAGCCAGGGACAGGATGCCTACGAGCAGTACTTC.

This clone occurred a few times. One end of the junction does not line up with germline, which may come from a read error. CDR3 nucleotide sequence: TGTGCCAGCAGCCAAGATCGGGGTAGCGGCTCCTACGAGCAGTACTTC. This sequence encodes CASSQDRGSGSYEQYF. This chain connects TRBV4-1 to TRBJ2-7; D is possibly TRBD2 (6 bases). The germline gives CDR1 MGHRA, CDR2 YSYEKL. The CDR3 is 16 residues long.

A few counts support this clone. The gene calls are TRBV15 and TRBJ1-1; D unclear. V was cut by 3 bases and J by 4 bases, with 12 bases left in between. CDR1 and CDR2 (germline): LNHNV, YYDKDF (reference sequence). The CDR3 consists of 14 residues. The CDR3 loop is CATSREGKSTEAFF. The CDR3 nucleotides are TGTGCCACCAGCAGGGAGGGAAAGAGCACTGAAGCTTTCTTT.

V usage is TRBV5-1 and J usage is TRBJ2-7; 8 bases agree with TRBD2. V lost 0 bases and J lost 3; bases outside the gene matches: 5. CDR1 and CDR2 (germline): SGHRS, YFSETQ. This CDR3 is 15 amino acids long. CDR3 DNA sequence: TGCGCCAGCAGCTTGGACGGGAGGGTGGGCTACGAGCAGTACTTC. Its protein product is CASSLDGRVGYEQYF.

The chain has TRBV15 and TRBJ2-7; perhaps TRBD1 as D (7 bases). Germline V CDR1 and CDR2: LNHNV, YYDKDF (reference sequence). The CDR3 is 13 residues long. Trimming removed 2 bases from V and 3 bases from J, with 8 bases in between. CDR3 in amino acids: CATSRQGGYEQYF. Written as DNA, the CDR3 is TGTGCCACCAGCAGACAGGGGGGCTACGAGCAGTACTTC.

The CDR3 DNA reads TGTGCCAGCAGTGATTCAGCGGGAGACACAGATACGCAGTATTTT. Protein sequence: CASSDSAGDTDTQYF. The chain has TRBV6-4 and TRBJ2-3; 8 bases map to TRBD2. From germline, CDR1 is MRHNA and CDR2 SNTAGT. CDR3 size: 15 residues. The ends lost 3 bases at V and 2 bases at J; junction bases unmatched: 4.

The chain has TRBV7-9 and TRBJ1-2; D might be TRBD1 (6 bases). V was shortened by 5 bases and J by 6 bases, with 22 bases between the two germline ends. CDR1 and CDR2 from the germline V gene are SEHNR and FQNEAQ (reference sequence). This CDR3 is 16 amino acids long. CDR3 nucleotide sequence: TGTGCCAGCAGCCCGCCGGGGCCTACAGGGTTACATGGCTACACCTTC. This encodes CASSPPGPTGLHGYTF.

The chain combines TRBV18 with TRBJ2-2; TRBD1 might be the D (6 bases). Germline values: CDR1 KGHSH, CDR2 LQKENI. The CDR3 covers 17 residues. V lost 0 bases to trimming and J lost 0 bases, with 11 bases between them. The CDR3 reads CASSPPKTGSNTGELFF. For the CDR3, the DNA is TGTGCCAGCTCACCACCGAAGACAGGATCGAACACCGGGGAGCTGTTTTTT.

The chain joins TRBV6-5 to TRBJ2-7; tentative D call: TRBD2 (6 bases). V lost 0 bases and J lost 0, with 9 bases in between. Germline CDR1 reads MNHEY; CDR2 reads SVGAGI. This CDR3 spans 15 amino acids. The CDR3 is CASSYSGGASYEQYF. In nucleotides, the CDR3 is TGTGCCAGCAGTTACTCGGGCGGGGCCTCCTACGAGCAGTACTTC.

V is TRBV10-3 and J is TRBJ1-1; 7 bases align to TRBD1. Germline V lookup: CDR1 ENHRY, CDR2 SYGVKD. CDR3 length: 14 amino acids. V lost 3 bases to trimming and J lost 4 bases; unmatched junction nucleotides: 5. CDR3 region: CAISDGNRGTEAFF. The DNA for the CDR3 is TGTGCCATCAGTGATGGTAACAGGGGCACTGAAGCTTTCTTT.

CDR3 in DNA: TGTGCCAGCAGCCCACAGGGTCTTCATGAAAAACTGTTTTTT. Translation: CASSPQGLHEKLFF. The chain uses TRBV5-5 and TRBJ1-4; D might be TRBD1 (6 bases). Per germline, CDR1 SGHKS and CDR2 YYEKEE (reference sequence). This CDR3 spans 14 amino acids. V was pared by 4 bases and J by 6 bases, with 13 bases between.

This clone is a singleton in its sample. V and J are TRBV6-6 and TRBJ1-1; possibly TRBD1 for D (5 bases). Germline V gives CDR1 MNHNY, CDR2 SVGAGI (reference sequence). This CDR3 spans 14 amino acids. Between the trimmed V and J ends, which lost 0 bases and 11 bases, there was a span of 16 bases. The CDR3, as DNA: TGTGCCAGCAGTTACTCGATTGAGGGGAGGGGCGCTTTCTTT. Amino acid sequence: CASSYSIEGRGAFF.

V usage is TRBV30 and J usage is TRBJ2-1; TRBD1 agrees at 7 bases. Unmatched junction bases numbered 4, after V lost 6 bases and J lost 5 bases. The germline V gene has CDR1 GTSNPN and CDR2 SVGIG (reference sequence). The CDR3 totals 12 residues. This CDR3 is CACGTVHNEQFF. The CDR3 DNA follows: TGTGCCTGCGGGACAGTTCACAATGAGCAGTTCTTC.

This chain uses TRBV5-1 with TRBJ2-1; 13 bases match TRBD2. J was trimmed by 7 bases and V by 4 bases; bases with no gene match: 2. The CDR3 sequence is 14 residues long. Germline V gene sequence: CDR1 SGHRS, CDR2 YFSETQ. The CDR3 sequence is CASSLGLAGNEQFF. DNA of the CDR3: TGCGCCAGCAGCCTGGGACTAGCGGGGAATGAGCAGTTCTTC.